A single sample is the source of the 3 T cell receptor beta chains below, sequenced in a study of blood T cell repertoires in COVID-19. Sequencing used immunoSEQ multiplex PCR; TCRdb keeps in-frame clones, though not all of them. The data hold about 350,000 clones, with roughly 87% observed a single time. The sample was PBMCs or T cells enriched from blood (not recorded which). These receptors all come from a woman in her twenties or thirties who had recovered from COVID-19.

V gene TRBV4-1 combines with J gene TRBJ1-2, with D perhaps matching TRBD1 (6 bases). Trimming stripped 1 base from V and 7 bases from J, with 16 bases between. Looked up from germline, CDR1 is MGHRA and CDR2 is YSYEKL. This CDR3 is built from 15 residues. CDR3 residues: CASSQAGAGGGGYTF. Written as DNA, the CDR3 is TGCGCCAGCAGCCAAGCGGGGGCGGGAGGTGGTGGCTACACCTTC.

The sample holds a few counts of this clone. V gene TRBV28 combines with J gene TRBJ1-2; 12 bases map to TRBD1. V was clipped by 9 bases and J by 6 bases; unmatched bases: 8. CDR1 and CDR2 from the germline V gene are MDHEN and SYDVKM. This CDR3 spans 14 amino acids. The DNA for the CDR3 is TGTGCCAGTTTACTGGGACAGGGGGCTGATGGCTACACCTTC. Its protein is CASLLGQGADGYTF.

This clone was seen just once. The chain couples TRBV5-4 to TRBJ2-2; 9 nucleotides agree with TRBD1. This CDR3 has 17 amino acids. From germline, CDR1 is SGHNT and CDR2 YYREEE (reference sequence). J was trimmed by 3 bases and V by 4 bases; bases with no gene match: 10. The CDR3 nucleotides are TGTGCCAGCAGCGCAGGGACAGGGCCCCTATACACCGGGGAGCTGTTTTTT. It codes for CASSAGTGPLYTGELFF. Supplemented by reference TRBV5-4 and TRBJ2-2, the full variable domain reads ETGVTQSPTHLIKTRGQQVTLRCSSQSGHNTVSWYQQALGQGPQFIFQYYREEENGRGNFPPRFSGLQFPNYSSELNVNALELDDSALYLCASSAGTGPLYTGELFFGEGSRLTVL.